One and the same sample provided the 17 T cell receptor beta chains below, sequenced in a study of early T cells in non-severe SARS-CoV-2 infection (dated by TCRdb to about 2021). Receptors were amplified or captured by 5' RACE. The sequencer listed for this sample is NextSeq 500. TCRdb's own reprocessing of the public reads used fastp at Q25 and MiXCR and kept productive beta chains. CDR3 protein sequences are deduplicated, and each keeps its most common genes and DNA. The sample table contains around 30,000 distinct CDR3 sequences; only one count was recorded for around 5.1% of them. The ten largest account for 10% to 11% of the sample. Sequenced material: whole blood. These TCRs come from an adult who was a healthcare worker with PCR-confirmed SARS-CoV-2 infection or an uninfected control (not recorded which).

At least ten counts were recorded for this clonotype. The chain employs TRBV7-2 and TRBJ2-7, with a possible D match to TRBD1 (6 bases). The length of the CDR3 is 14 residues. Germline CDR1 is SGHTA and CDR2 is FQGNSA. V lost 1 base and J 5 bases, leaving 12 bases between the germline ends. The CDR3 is CASSLGTGSNEQYF. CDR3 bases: TGTGCCAGCAGCTTAGGAACAGGGTCAAACGAGCAGTACTTC.

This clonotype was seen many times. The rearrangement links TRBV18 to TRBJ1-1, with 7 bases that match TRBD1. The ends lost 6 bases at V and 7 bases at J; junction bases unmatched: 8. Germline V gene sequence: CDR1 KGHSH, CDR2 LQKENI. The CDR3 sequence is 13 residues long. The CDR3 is CASSPTGDGEAFF. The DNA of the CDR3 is TGTGCCAGCTCGCCAACAGGGGATGGTGAAGCTTTCTTT.

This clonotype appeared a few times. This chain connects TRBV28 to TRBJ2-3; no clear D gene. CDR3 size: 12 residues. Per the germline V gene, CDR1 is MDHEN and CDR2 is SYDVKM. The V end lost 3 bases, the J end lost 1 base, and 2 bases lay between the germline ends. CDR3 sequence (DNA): TGTGCCAGCAGTTTTCGCACAGATACGCAGTATTTT. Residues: CASSFRTDTQYF.

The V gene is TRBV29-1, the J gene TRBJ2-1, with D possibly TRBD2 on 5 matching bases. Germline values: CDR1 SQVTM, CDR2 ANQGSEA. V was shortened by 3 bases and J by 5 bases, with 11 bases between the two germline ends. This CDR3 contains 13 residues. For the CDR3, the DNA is TGCAGCGTTGACTTGTGGGAGAACAATGAGCAGTTCTTC. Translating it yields CSVDLWENNEQFF.

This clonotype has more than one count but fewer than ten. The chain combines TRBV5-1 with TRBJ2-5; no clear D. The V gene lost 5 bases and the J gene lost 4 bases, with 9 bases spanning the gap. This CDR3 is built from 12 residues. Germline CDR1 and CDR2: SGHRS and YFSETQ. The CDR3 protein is CASSRARETQYF. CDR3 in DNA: TGCGCCAGCAGTAGGGCGCGAGAGACCCAGTACTTC.

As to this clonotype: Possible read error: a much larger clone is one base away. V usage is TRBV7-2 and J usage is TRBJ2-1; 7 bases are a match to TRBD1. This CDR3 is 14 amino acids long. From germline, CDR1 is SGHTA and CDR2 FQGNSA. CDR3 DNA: TGTGCCGGCAGCTTACAGGGGAGCTATTATGAGCAGTTCTTC. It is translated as CAGSLQGSYYEQFF. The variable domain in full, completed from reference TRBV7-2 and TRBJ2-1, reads GAGVSQSPSNKVTEKGKDVELRCDPISGHTALYWYRQSLGQGLEFLIYFQGNSAPDKSGLPSDRFSAERTGGSVSTLTIQRTQQEDSAVYLCAGSLQGSYYEQFFGPGTRLTVL.

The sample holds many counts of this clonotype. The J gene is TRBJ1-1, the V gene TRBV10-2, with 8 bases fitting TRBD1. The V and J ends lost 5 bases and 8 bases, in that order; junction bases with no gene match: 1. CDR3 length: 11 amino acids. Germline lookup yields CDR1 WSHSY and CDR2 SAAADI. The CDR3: CASSRDREAFF. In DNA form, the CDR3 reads TGCGCCAGCAGTCGGGACAGGGAAGCTTTCTTT.

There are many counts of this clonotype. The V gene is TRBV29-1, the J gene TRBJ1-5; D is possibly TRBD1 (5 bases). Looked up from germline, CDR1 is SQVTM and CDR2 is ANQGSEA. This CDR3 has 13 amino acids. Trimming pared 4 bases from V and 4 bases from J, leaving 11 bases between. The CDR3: CSVGGGMNQPQHF. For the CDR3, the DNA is TGCAGCGTTGGGGGCGGCATGAATCAGCCCCAGCATTTT.

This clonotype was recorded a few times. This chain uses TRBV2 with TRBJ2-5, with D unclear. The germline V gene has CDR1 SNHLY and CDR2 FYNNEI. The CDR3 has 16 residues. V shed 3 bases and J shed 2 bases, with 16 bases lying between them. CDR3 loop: CASSEFTVFGQETQYF. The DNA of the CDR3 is TGTGCCAGCAGTGAGTTTACTGTTTTCGGGCAAGAGACCCAGTACTTC.

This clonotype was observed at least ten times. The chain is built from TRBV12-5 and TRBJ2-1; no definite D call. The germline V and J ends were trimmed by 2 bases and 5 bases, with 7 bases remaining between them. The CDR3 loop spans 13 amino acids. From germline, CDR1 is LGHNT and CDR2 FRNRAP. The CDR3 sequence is CASGLLTHNEQFF. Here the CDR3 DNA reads TGTGCTAGTGGTTTGCTCACCCACAATGAGCAGTTCTTC. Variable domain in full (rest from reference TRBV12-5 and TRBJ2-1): DARVTQTPRHKVTEMGQEVTMRCQPILGHNTVFWYRQTMMQGLELLAYFRNRAPLDDSGMPKDRFSAEMPDATLATLKIQPSEPRDSAVYFCASGLLTHNEQFFGPGTRLTVL.

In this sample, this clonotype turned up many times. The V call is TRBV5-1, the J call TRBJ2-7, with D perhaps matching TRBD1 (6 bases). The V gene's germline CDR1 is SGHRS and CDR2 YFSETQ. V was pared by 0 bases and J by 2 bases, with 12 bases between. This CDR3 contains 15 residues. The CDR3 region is CASSLGGRTAYEQYF. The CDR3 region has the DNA TGCGCCAGCAGCTTGGGGGGCCGGACAGCCTACGAGCAGTACTTC.

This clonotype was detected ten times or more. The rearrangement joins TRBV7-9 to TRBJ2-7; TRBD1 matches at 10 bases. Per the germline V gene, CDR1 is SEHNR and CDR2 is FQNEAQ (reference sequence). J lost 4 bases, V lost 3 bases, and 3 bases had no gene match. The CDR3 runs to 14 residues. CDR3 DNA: TGTGCCAGCAGCTTTCGGACAGGGGGGTACGAGCAGTACTTC. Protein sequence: CASSFRTGGYEQYF.

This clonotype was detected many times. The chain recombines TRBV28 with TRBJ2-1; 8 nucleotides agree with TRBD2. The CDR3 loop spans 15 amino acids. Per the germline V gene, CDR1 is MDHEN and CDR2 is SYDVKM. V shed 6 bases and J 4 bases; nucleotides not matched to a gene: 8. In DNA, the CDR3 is TGTGCCAGCAGCCTTACTAGCGGAGGGTACAATGAGCAGTTCTTC. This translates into CASSLTSGGYNEQFF. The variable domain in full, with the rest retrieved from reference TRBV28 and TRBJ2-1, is DVKVTQSSRYLVKRTGEKVFLECVQDMDHENMFWYRQDPGLGLRLIYFSYDVKMKEKGDIPEGYSVSREKKERFSLILESASTNQTSMYLCASSLTSGGYNEQFFGPGTRLTVL.

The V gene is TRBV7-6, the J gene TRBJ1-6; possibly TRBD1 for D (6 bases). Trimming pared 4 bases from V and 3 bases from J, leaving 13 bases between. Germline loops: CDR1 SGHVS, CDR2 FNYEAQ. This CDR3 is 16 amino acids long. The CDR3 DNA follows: TGTGCCAGCAGCTCGGACTTAGGGGGCTATAATTCACCCCTCCACTTT. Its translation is CASSSDLGGYNSPLHF. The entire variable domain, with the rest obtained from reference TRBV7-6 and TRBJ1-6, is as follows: GAGVSQSPRYKVTKRGQDVALRCDPISGHVSLYWYRQALGQGPEFLTYFNYEAQQDKSGLPNDRFSAERPEGSISTLTIQRTEQRDSAMYRCASSSDLGGYNSPLHFGNGTRLTVT.

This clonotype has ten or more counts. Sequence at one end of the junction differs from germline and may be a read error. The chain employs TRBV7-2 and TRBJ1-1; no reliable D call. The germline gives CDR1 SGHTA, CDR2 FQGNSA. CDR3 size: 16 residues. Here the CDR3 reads CASSFPPTRMNTEAFF. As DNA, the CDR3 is TGCGCCAGCAGCTTCCCCCCTACAAGGATGAACACTGAAGCTTTCTTT.

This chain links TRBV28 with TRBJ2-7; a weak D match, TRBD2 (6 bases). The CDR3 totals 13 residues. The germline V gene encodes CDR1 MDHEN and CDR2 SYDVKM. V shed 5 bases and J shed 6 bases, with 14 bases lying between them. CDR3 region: CASSDGGDFEQYF. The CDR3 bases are TGTGCCAGCAGTGATGGAGGGGATTTCGAGCAGTACTTC.

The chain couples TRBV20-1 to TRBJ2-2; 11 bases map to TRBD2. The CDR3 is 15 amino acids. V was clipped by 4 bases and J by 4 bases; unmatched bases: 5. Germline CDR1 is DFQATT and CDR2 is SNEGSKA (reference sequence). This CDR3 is CSANPSGGFTGELFF. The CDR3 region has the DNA TGCAGTGCTAACCCTAGCGGGGGGTTCACCGGGGAGCTGTTTTTT.